These T cell receptor beta chains were read from a single sample in a study of T cell responses to AZD1222 COVID-19 vaccine. Produced via immunoSEQ multiplex PCR; TCRdb's table is partial and in-frame only. The sample carries more than 75,000 clones, 83% recorded once. The specimen comprised peripheral blood, sampled 28 days after the second AZD1222 dose. Receptors originate from an adult who received the AZD1222 COVID-19 vaccine. The CDR3 runs from the conserved cysteine through the conserved F or W. The D gene is left open where the match is weak. Part of the rows lack a size; the others show once, few, many or a class for expanded clones.

j_call,d_call,v_call,clone_size,cdr3_aa,cdr3_nt
TRBJ1-1,TRBD1,TRBV5-1,NA,CASSLEEGATEAFF,TGCGCCAGCAGCTTGGAGGAGGGGGCAACTGAAGCTTTCTTT
TRBJ1-2,NA,TRBV9,NA,CASSVGGADNYGYTF,TGTGCCAGCAGCGTAGGGGGGGCGGATAACTATGGCTACACCTTC
TRBJ2-2,NA,TRBV19,NA,CASSIEGGLDSTGELFF,TGTGCCAGTAGTATAGAGGGGGGGCTAGATAGCACCGGGGAGCTGTTTTTT
TRBJ2-5,TRBD2,TRBV24-1,NA,CATSHRLAGLETQYF,TGTGCCACCAGTCACCGACTAGCGGGTTTAGAGACCCAGTACTTC
TRBJ1-1,NA,TRBV6-6,NA,CASSYVLGDTEAFF,TGTGCCAGCAGTTACGTTTTAGGGGACACTGAAGCTTTCTTT
TRBJ1-1,NA,TRBV19,NA,CASRPRAPNTEAFF,TGTGCCAGTAGACCACGGGCGCCAAACACTGAAGCTTTCTTT
TRBJ1-2,NA,TRBV28,NA,CASSGGASDYGYTF,TGTGCCAGCAGTGGGGGGGCGTCGGACTATGGCTACACCTTC
TRBJ1-2,NA,TRBV28,few,CASSSPSGTPPGGYTF,TGTGCCAGCAGTTCCCCCTCCGGAACGCCGCCGGGGGGCTACACCTTC
TRBJ2-1,TRBD1,TRBV3-1/TRBV3-2,NA,CASSLGQGGDEQFF,TGTGCCAGCAGCCTTGGACAGGGTGGGGATGAGCAGTTCTTC
TRBJ1-1,TRBD1,TRBV28,NA,CASTGTGNKNTEAFF,TGTGCCAGCACAGGGACAGGAAATAAGAACACTGAAGCTTTCTTT
TRBJ1-2,NA,TRBV5-1,NA,CASSLDTGGYTF,TGCGCCAGCAGCTTGGATACAGGCGGCTACACCTTC
TRBJ2-3,TRBD1,TRBV3-1/TRBV3-2,NA,CASSHTGGSTDTQYF,TGTGCCAGCAGCCACACAGGGGGATCCACAGATACGCAGTATTTT
TRBJ1-2,NA,TRBV5-1,NA,CASSLGRLYGYTF,TGCGCCAGCAGCTTGGGCAGGCTTTATGGCTACACCTTC
TRBJ2-1,TRBD2,TRBV6-2/TRBV6-3,NA,CASSPTSGRGPYNEQFF,TGTGCCAGCAGCCCTACTAGCGGGAGGGGGCCCTACAATGAGCAGTTCTTC
TRBJ2-1,TRBD2,TRBV7-6,NA,CASSLDGGGPYNEQFF,TGTGCCAGCAGCTTAGATGGGGGAGGGCCTTACAATGAGCAGTTCTTC
TRBJ1-1,NA,TRBV11-2,once,CASSLTTFEAFF,TGTGCCAGCAGCTTAACTACCTTTGAAGCTTTCTTT
TRBJ2-7,NA,TRBV18,NA,CASSLSGGMAYEQYF,TGTGCCAGCTCACTCTCAGGGGGGATGGCCTACGAGCAGTACTTC
TRBJ2-3,TRBD1,TRBV6-5,NA,CASSPDRGHDTQYF,TGTGCCAGCAGTCCGGACAGGGGCCACGATACGCAGTATTTT
TRBJ2-7,NA,TRBV27,NA,CASSLSPHEQYF,TGTGCCAGCAGTTTGAGCCCCCACGAGCAGTACTTC